These 23 T cell receptor beta chains originate from one sample sequenced in a study of T cells in Graves' hyperthyroidism and ophthalmopathy. From RNA transcripts, TCR beta CDR3 regions were amplified. The study used the HTBI primer set for a first-round RT-PCR of the TCR CDR3. TCRdb analysed the multiplex PCR reads with MiXCR anew, one entry per CDR3 protein. The sample consists of some 370,000 distinct CDR3 sequences, around 15% of them appearing once. The sequenced material came from blood. These receptors were obtained from a man aged 50-59 years with Graves' ophthalmopathy.

This clonotype was detected only a few times. The chain is built from TRBV4-1 and TRBJ2-5, with 9 bases identical to TRBD2. CDR3 length: 16 residues. Germline loops: CDR1 MGHRA, CDR2 YSYEKL. Trimming at V came to 1 base and at J to 1 base, leaving 4 bases not matched to a gene. The CDR3 DNA sequence: TGCGCCAGCAGCCAAGCCGGGACTAGCAGCCAAGAGACCCAGTACTTC. It is translated as CASSQAGTSSQETQYF.

This clonotype was seen a few times. The rearrangement joins TRBV6-5 to TRBJ1-4; maybe TRBD1 (5 bases). CDR1 and CDR2 (germline): MNHEY, SVGAGI. This CDR3 contains 15 residues. With 0 bases removed from V and 7 bases from J, the gap between germline ends came to 12 bases. The CDR3 is CASSYSSGAVEKLFF. The CDR3 DNA sequence: TGTGCCAGCAGTTACTCGAGCGGGGCCGTTGAAAAACTGTTTTTT.

The J gene is TRBJ2-3, the V gene TRBV29-1, with D perhaps TRBD2 (6 bases). The germline V and J ends were trimmed by 6 bases and 1 base, with 8 bases remaining between them. CDR3 length: 12 amino acids. CDR1 and CDR2 from the germline V gene are SQVTM and ANQGSEA. In DNA, the CDR3 is TGCAGCGTGAGACTAGGCACAGATACGCAGTATTTT. Amino acids: CSVRLGTDTQYF.

The gene calls are TRBV6-1 and TRBJ2-7; D is perhaps TRBD2 (5 bases). Germline V gene sequence: CDR1 MNHNS, CDR2 SASEGT. The CDR3 has 14 amino acids. V lost 1 base, J lost 2 bases, and 9 bases lay in between. The CDR3 reads CASSEVGSTYEQYF. As DNA, the CDR3 is TGTGCCAGCAGTGAAGTTGGGAGCACCTACGAGCAGTACTTC.

The sample holds many counts of this clonotype. The rearrangement joins TRBV10-3 to TRBJ2-1; TRBD2 is a possible D gene (6 bases). CDR3 length equals 14 residues. V dropped 10 bases and J dropped 4 bases, with 17 bases sitting between them. Germline CDR1 reads ENHRY; CDR2 reads SYGVKD. The CDR3 bases are TGTGCCAGCAGAGGGGATAGCGGATACAATGAGCAGTTCTTC. This encodes CASRGDSGYNEQFF.

This clonotype was detected many times. The genes are TRBV30 and TRBJ2-7; D is undetermined. The CDR3 length is 11 residues. The germline V gene encodes CDR1 GTSNPN and CDR2 SVGIG (reference sequence). Trimming left V 1 base short and J 6 bases short, with 7 bases between. The CDR3 protein is CAWSGVGEQYF. CDR3 DNA sequence: TGTGCCTGGAGTGGGGTCGGCGAGCAGTACTTC.

The gene calls are TRBV19 and TRBJ1-4, with D perhaps matching TRBD1 (5 bases). Per germline, CDR1 LNHDA and CDR2 SQIVND (reference sequence). The CDR3 is 14 residues long. V was trimmed by 6 bases and J by 0 bases, leaving 8 bases between them. The CDR3 here is CASSPRATNEKLFF. As DNA, the CDR3 is TGTGCCAGTAGCCCCAGGGCAACTAATGAAAAACTGTTTTTT.

There are many counts of this clonotype. The V gene is TRBV20-1, the J gene TRBJ2-5, with 7 bases lining up with TRBD2. This CDR3 region has 16 residues. Germline loops: CDR1 DFQATT, CDR2 SNEGSKA (reference sequence). Losses at the gene ends were 2 bases for V and 0 bases for J; bases not matched to a gene: 9. The CDR3 here is CSARHTSVAYQETQYF. CDR3 coding DNA: TGCAGTGCTAGACACACTAGCGTAGCGTACCAAGAGACCCAGTACTTC.

The rearrangement links TRBV7-8 to TRBJ1-4, with TRBD1 matching over 8 bases. Germline V gene lookup returns CDR1 SGHVS and CDR2 FQNEAQ. The CDR3 contains 16 residues. V trimming: 6 bases; J trimming: 10 bases; junction bases outside the gene matches: 16. Here the CDR3 reads CASSWSGGQGVRKLFF. The CDR3 DNA follows: TGTGCCAGCAGTTGGAGCGGTGGACAGGGCGTCAGAAAACTGTTTTTT.

This clonotype was detected ten times or more. The chain employs TRBV28 and TRBJ1-1; D might be TRBD1 (6 bases). This CDR3 has 14 amino acids. From germline, CDR1 is MDHEN and CDR2 SYDVKM. The V end lost 6 bases, the J end lost 1 base, and 12 bases lay between the germline ends. CDR3 bases: TGTGCCAGCAGACGTACAGGGCCGAACACTGAAGCTTTCTTT. It specifies CASRRTGPNTEAFF.

The chain links TRBV7-2 to TRBJ2-7; 9 nucleotides agree with TRBD1. Losses at the gene ends were 4 bases for V and 3 bases for J; bases not matched to a gene: 4. Germline CDR1 reads SGHTA; CDR2 reads FQGNSA. There are 14 residues in the CDR3. The DNA of the CDR3 is TGTGCCAGCAGCTCTAGGGGACAGGGCTACGAGCAGTACTTC. This codes for CASSSRGQGYEQYF. The entire variable domain, with the rest obtained from reference TRBV7-2 and TRBJ2-7, is as follows: GAGVSQSPSNKVTEKGKDVELRCDPISGHTALYWYRQSLGQGLEFLIYFQGNSAPDKSGLPSDRFSAERTGGSVSTLTIQRTQQEDSAVYLCASSSRGQGYEQYFGPGTRLTVT.

This clonotype showed up many times. The genes are TRBV5-1 and TRBJ1-2; D is unclear. Germline lookup yields CDR1 SGHRS and CDR2 YFSETQ. V shed 4 bases and J shed 3 bases, with 16 bases lying between them. This CDR3 has 15 amino acids. The CDR3 sequence is CASSPSEGGYYGYTF. CDR3 nucleotide sequence: TGCGCCAGCAGCCCCTCGGAGGGTGGATACTATGGCTACACCTTC.

This clonotype was detected many times. V gene TRBV11-3 combines with J gene TRBJ1-2, with a weak D call TRBD1 (5 bases). CDR1 SGHNT and CDR2 YENEEA come from the germline V gene. There are 16 residues in the CDR3. With 5 bases removed from V and 4 bases from J, the gap between germline ends came to 20 bases. This CDR3 reads CASSLGVSPGVYGYTF. CDR3 in DNA: TGTGCCAGCAGCCTAGGGGTCAGCCCCGGGGTCTATGGCTACACCTTC.

The chain links TRBV6-1 to TRBJ2-3; TRBD2 aligns across 12 bases. This CDR3 region has 17 residues. Germline V CDR1 and CDR2: MNHNS, SASEGT. V dropped 5 bases and J dropped 0; count of bases not matched to a gene: 6. Here the CDR3 reads CASSSATSGSSTDTQYF. DNA for the CDR3: TGTGCCAGCAGTTCCGCGACTAGCGGGAGTAGCACAGATACGCAGTATTTT.

This clonotype was recorded at least ten times. V is TRBV12-3 or TRBV12-4 and J is TRBJ2-3; D remains unclear. Trimming pared 6 bases from V and 4 bases from J, leaving 2 bases between. The CDR3 totals 10 residues. Here the CDR3 reads CASRADTQYF. The CDR3 region has the DNA TGTGCCAGCAGGGCAGATACGCAGTATTTT.

This clonotype occurred many times. V usage is TRBV11-2 and J usage is TRBJ2-7, with D perhaps TRBD1 (6 bases). The CDR3 is 13 amino acids. Germline V gene lookup returns CDR1 SGHAT and CDR2 FQNNGV. V was trimmed by 5 bases and J by 2 bases, leaving 10 bases between them. The CDR3 is CASSGTKTYEQYF. The CDR3 bases are TGTGCCAGCAGCGGGACAAAAACCTACGAGCAGTACTTC.

In this sample, this clonotype turned up a few times. The chain couples TRBV19 to TRBJ2-2; no clear D gene. Trimming stripped 3 bases from V and 4 bases from J, with 12 bases between. The CDR3 sequence is 15 residues long. CDR1 and CDR2 from the germline V gene are LNHDA and SQIVND (reference sequence). In DNA, the CDR3 is TGTGCCAGTAGTATCGTTACGGCGGCCACCGGGGAGCTGTTTTTT. Its translation: CASSIVTAATGELFF.

This clonotype has at least ten counts. V usage is TRBV2 and J usage is TRBJ1-1; 10 bases are shared with TRBD1. CDR1 is SNHLY, CDR2 FYNNEI, per germline. This CDR3 region has 13 residues. J was trimmed by 7 bases and V by 6 bases; bases with no gene match: 5. For the CDR3, the DNA is TGTGCCAGCAGCCGGGACAGGGGAGTTGAAGCTTTCTTT. This gives the protein CASSRDRGVEAFF.

This chain connects TRBV20-1 to TRBJ1-3; D gene unclear. In germline, CDR1 is DFQATT, CDR2 SNEGSKA (reference sequence). This CDR3 has 15 residues. Trimming took 0 bases from V and 0 from J, leaving 9 bases between them. The CDR3 region is CSARDYPNSGNTIYF. CDR3 in DNA: TGCAGTGCTAGAGATTATCCGAACTCTGGAAACACCATATATTTT.

The V call is TRBV5-1, the J call TRBJ2-6; D tentatively fits TRBD1 or TRBD2 (6 bases each). Trimming left V 4 bases short and J 0 bases short, with 14 bases between. CDR3 size: 17 residues. From germline, CDR1 is SGHRS and CDR2 YFSETQ. The CDR3: CASSETGLNSGANVLTF. The CDR3 coding sequence is TGCGCCAGCAGCGAGACAGGACTAAACTCTGGGGCCAACGTCCTGACTTTC.

The V call is TRBV18, the J call TRBJ1-5, with TRBD1 as a possible D gene (5 bases). Trimming removed 3 bases at V and 1 base at J, with 13 bases between. This CDR3 is 16 amino acids long. Germline V CDR1 and CDR2: KGHSH, LQKENI. DNA of the CDR3: TGTGCCAGCTCACCCCGGACAAGTACGAGCAATCAGCCCCAGCATTTT. Its protein product is CASSPRTSTSNQPQHF.

The chain employs TRBV7-9 and TRBJ2-1, with 10 nucleotides matching TRBD2. CDR1 and CDR2 from the germline V gene are SEHNR and FQNEAQ (reference sequence). The CDR3 consists of 17 residues. V dropped 6 bases and J dropped 0; count of bases not matched to a gene: 8. The CDR3 loop is CASRDVASGSSYNEQFF. CDR3 DNA: TGTGCCAGCAGGGATGTGGCTAGCGGGAGCTCCTACAATGAGCAGTTCTTC.

This clonotype was seen many times. CDR3 in amino acids: CASSVGSASPLHF. The DNA of the CDR3 is TGTGCCAGCAGCGTAGGCAGCGCTTCACCCCTCCACTTT. The chain carries TRBV9 and TRBJ1-6; D gene uncertain. The V gene lost 0 bases and the J gene lost 9 bases, with 7 bases spanning the gap. This CDR3 has 13 amino acids. Per germline, CDR1 SGDLS and CDR2 YYNGEE.